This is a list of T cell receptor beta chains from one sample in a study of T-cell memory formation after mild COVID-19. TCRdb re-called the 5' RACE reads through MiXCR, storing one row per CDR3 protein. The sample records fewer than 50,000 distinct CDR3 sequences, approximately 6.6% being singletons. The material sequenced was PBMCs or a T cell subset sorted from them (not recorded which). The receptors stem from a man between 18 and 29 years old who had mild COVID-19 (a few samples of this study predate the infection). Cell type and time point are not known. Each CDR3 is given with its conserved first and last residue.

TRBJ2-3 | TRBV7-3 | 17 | CASSLRGGAGGADTQYF
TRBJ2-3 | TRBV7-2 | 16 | CASSPPGTSAPDTQYF
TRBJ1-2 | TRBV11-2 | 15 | CASSSYRQVALGYTF
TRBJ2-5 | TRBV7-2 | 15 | CASSAGNFEAETQYF
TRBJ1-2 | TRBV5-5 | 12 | CASSLRAWGYTF
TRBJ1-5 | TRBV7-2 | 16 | CASSLVGGNTNQPQHF
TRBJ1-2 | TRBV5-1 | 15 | CASSADGFSNYGYTF
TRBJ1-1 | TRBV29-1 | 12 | CSVEPANTEAFF
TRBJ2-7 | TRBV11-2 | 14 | CASSLSRQPYEQYF
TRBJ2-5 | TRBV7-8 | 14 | CASSLGRNRETQYF
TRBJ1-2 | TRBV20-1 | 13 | CSASLGGNYGYTF
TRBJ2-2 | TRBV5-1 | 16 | CASSSPQGRNTGELFF
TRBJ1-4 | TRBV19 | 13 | CASSRGGGEKLFF
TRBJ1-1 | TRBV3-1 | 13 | CASSQVPDTEAFF
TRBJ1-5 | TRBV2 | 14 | CASRPGGSNQPQHF
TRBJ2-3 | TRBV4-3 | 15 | CASSHGARDADTQYF
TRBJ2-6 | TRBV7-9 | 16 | CATSWGQSSGANVLTF
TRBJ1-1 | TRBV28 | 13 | CASRGTASAEAFF
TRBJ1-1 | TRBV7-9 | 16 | CASIPPHHRGGTEAFF
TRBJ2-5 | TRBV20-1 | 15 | CSAKNRLRAQETQYF
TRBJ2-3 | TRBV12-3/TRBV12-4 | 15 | CASSLAGGSTDTQYF
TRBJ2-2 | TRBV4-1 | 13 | CASSPTELRELFF
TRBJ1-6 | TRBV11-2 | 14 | CASSPGVSSSPLHF
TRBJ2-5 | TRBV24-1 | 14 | CATSGTGGSETQYF
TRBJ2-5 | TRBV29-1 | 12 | CSVGTTEETQYF
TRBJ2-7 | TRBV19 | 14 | CASSIRGNSYEQYF
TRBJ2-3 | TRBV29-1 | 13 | CSVVEQNTDTQYF
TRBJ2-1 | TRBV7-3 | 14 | CASSPSGGAVEQFF
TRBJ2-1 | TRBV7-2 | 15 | CASSLVVTDNNEQFF
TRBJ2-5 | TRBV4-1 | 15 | CASSRGTGPQETQYF
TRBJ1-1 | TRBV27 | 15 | CASSFGQGTNTEAFF
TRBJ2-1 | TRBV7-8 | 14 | CASSLGLATMRQFF